This passage covers 20 T cell receptor beta chains from one sample sequenced in a study of cytomegalovirus exposure and HLA in healthy donors. Amplification used 60 Vbeta primers and 13 Jbeta primers. The assay was immunoSEQ multiplex PCR, and TCRdb's table has in-frame clones only and misses some. This repertoire includes over 45,000 clones. The sequenced sample consisted of PBMCs. The source of these receptors is a woman between 18 and 29 years old in good health and CMV-seronegative.

The chain employs TRBV11-3 and TRBJ2-1, with a tentative D call TRBD2 (5 bases). The length of the CDR3 is 14 residues. The V end lost 5 bases, the J end lost 1 base, and 9 bases lay between the germline ends. Germline lookup yields CDR1 SGHNT and CDR2 YENEEA. Here the CDR3 DNA reads TGTGCCAGCAGCCCCCAGCGGTCCTACAATGAGCAGTTCTTC. It codes for CASSPQRSYNEQFF.

The chain uses TRBV30 and TRBJ1-3, with D tentatively TRBD1 (5 bases). Germline lookup yields CDR1 GTSNPN and CDR2 SVGIG (reference sequence). The V and J ends lost 4 bases and 7 bases respectively, with 14 bases between them. CDR3 length equals 13 residues. Here the CDR3 DNA reads TGTGCCTGGATCTCGGGGGTAGGCAACACCATATATTTT. It is translated as CAWISGVGNTIYF.

The CDR3: CASSSQTSGLFTPPREQYF. CDR3 coding DNA: TGTGCCAGCAGTTCCCAGACTAGCGGGCTATTTACGCCGCCACGGGAGCAGTACTTC. The gene calls are TRBV27 and TRBJ2-7; TRBD2 aligns across 10 bases. V lost 4 bases, J lost 7 bases, and 22 bases stayed unmatched. The length of the CDR3 is 19 residues. From germline, CDR1 is MNHEY and CDR2 SMNVEV (reference sequence).

The V call is TRBV7-9, the J call TRBJ2-7; possible D gene TRBD1, 6 bases. The V gene's germline CDR1 is SEHNR and CDR2 FQNEAQ (reference sequence). Trimming shortened V by 5 bases and J by 3 bases, and 17 bases separated the two germline ends. The CDR3 has 15 amino acids. CDR3 sequence (DNA): TGTGCCAGCAGCCCTCTCCCGGACAGCCGCTACGAGCAGTACTTC. Translated: CASSPLPDSRYEQYF.

The rearrangement links TRBV5-1 to TRBJ1-1, with TRBD1 matching over 7 bases. CDR3 length: 17 amino acids. Losses at the gene ends were 0 bases for V and 0 bases for J; bases not matched to a gene: 8. Per the germline V gene, CDR1 is SGHRS and CDR2 is YFSETQ. This CDR3 is CASSLGQGPDMNTEAFF. The CDR3 nucleotides read TGCGCCAGCAGCTTGGGACAGGGCCCTGATATGAACACTGAAGCTTTCTTT.

The chain couples TRBV4-1 to TRBJ2-3; TRBD2 aligns across 10 bases. V was clipped by 5 bases and J by 0 bases; unmatched bases: 5. The CDR3 length is 16 residues. CDR1 and CDR2 (germline): MGHRA, YSYEKL. The CDR3 loop is CASSSLLAGSTDTQYF. In nucleotides, the CDR3 is TGCGCCAGCAGCTCCCTACTAGCGGGAAGCACAGATACGCAGTATTTT.

The chain has TRBV28 and TRBJ2-7, with 7 bases matching TRBD1. With V trimmed by 7 bases and J by 4 bases, 10 bases remained unmatched. Germline CDR1 reads MDHEN; CDR2 reads SYDVKM. This CDR3 is 14 amino acids long. The CDR3 nucleotides read TGTGCCAGCAAGGCTGAGACAGGGTGGTACGAGCAGTACTTC. It encodes CASKAETGWYEQYF. The whole variable domain, remainder taken from reference TRBV28 and TRBJ2-7, is DVKVTQSSRYLVKRTGEKVFLECVQDMDHENMFWYRQDPGLGLRLIYFSYDVKMKEKGDIPEGYSVSREKKERFSLILESASTNQTSMYLCASKAETGWYEQYFGPGTRLTVT.

This sequence joins TRBV4-1 and TRBJ2-7, with TRBD1 matching over 8 bases. CDR1 MGHRA and CDR2 YSYEKL come from the germline V gene. The length of the CDR3 is 15 residues. V lost 0 bases, J lost 2 bases, and 3 bases stayed unmatched. As DNA, the CDR3 is TGCGCCAGCAGCCAAGACGGACAGGGCACCTACGAGCAGTACTTC. Translating gives CASSQDGQGTYEQYF.

The rearrangement uses TRBV7-8 and TRBJ2-4; D might be TRBD2 (5 bases). V lost 5 bases to trimming and J lost 0 bases, with 14 bases between them. The CDR3 has 16 residues. Germline assignment: CDR1 SGHVS and CDR2 FQNEAQ. CDR3 sequence: CASSPTRTVAKNIQYF. CDR3 bases: TGTGCCAGCAGCCCCACAAGGACTGTAGCCAAAAACATTCAGTACTTC. Combining the CDR3 with reference TRBV7-8 and TRBJ2-4 gives the whole variable domain GAGVSQSPRYKVAKRGQDVALRCDPISGHVSLFWYQQALGQGPEFLTYFQNEAQLDKSGLPSDRFFAERPEGSVSTLKIQRTQQEDSAVYLCASSPTRTVAKNIQYFGAGTRLSVL.

The chain carries TRBV7-2 and TRBJ1-5; D is possibly TRBD1 (5 bases). The CDR3 extends over 15 amino acids. Trimming removed 3 bases from V and 3 bases from J, with 12 bases in between. Germline V gene data show CDR1 as SGHTA and CDR2 as FQGNSA. Here the CDR3 reads CASSLVGGNNQPQHF. The CDR3 DNA follows: TGTGCCAGCAGCTTGGTCGGGGGGAACAATCAGCCCCAGCATTTT.

V and J are TRBV5-1 and TRBJ2-3; D gene unclear. Germline V CDR1 and CDR2: SGHRS, YFSETQ. V was cut by 1 base and J by 6 bases, with 9 bases left in between. The CDR3 runs to 13 residues. The CDR3 protein is CASSLSGRDTQYF. CDR3 DNA sequence: TGCGCCAGCAGCTTGTCCGGTCGTGATACGCAGTATTTT.

This chain uses TRBV5-4 with TRBJ1-1; a weak D match, TRBD1 (6 bases). This CDR3 is 11 amino acids long. Germline V gene lookup returns CDR1 SGHNT and CDR2 YYREEE (reference sequence). V was shortened by 1 base and J by 9 bases, with 7 bases between the two germline ends. The CDR3 protein is CASSLTGKAFF. For the CDR3, the DNA is TGTGCCAGCAGCTTGACAGGGAAAGCTTTCTTT.

On this clone itself: The same CDR3 is also encoded by other DNA sequences in this sample. The chain couples TRBV7-8 to TRBJ2-7; possible D gene TRBD2, 5 bases. CDR3 length equals 15 residues. Germline values: CDR1 SGHVS, CDR2 FQNEAQ. The V gene lost 5 bases and the J gene lost 4 bases, with 18 bases spanning the gap. The CDR3 spells CASSPPLRAGYEQYF. CDR3 coding DNA: TGTGCCAGCAGCCCCCCCCTCCGGGCGGGTTACGAGCAGTACTTC.

This rearrangement joins TRBV10-3 to TRBJ1-5, with D unresolved. Germline CDR1 and CDR2: ENHRY and SYGVKD. V shed 4 bases and J shed 1 base, with 2 bases lying between them. The CDR3 runs to 12 residues. CDR3 DNA: TGTGCCATCAGTGCGAGCAATCAGCCCCAGCATTTT. This sequence encodes CAISASNQPQHF.

The gene calls are TRBV5-1 and TRBJ2-1; 9 nucleotides line up with TRBD2. J lost 1 base, V lost 6 bases, and 5 bases had no gene match. Germline CDR1 SGHRS, CDR2 YFSETQ. The CDR3 is 15 amino acids. The CDR3 DNA sequence: TGCGCCAGCAAGGTGGCGGGAGGGTCCTACAATGAGCAGTTCTTC. It is translated as CASKVAGGSYNEQFF.

The gene calls are TRBV5-1 and TRBJ2-2; 14 bases are a match to TRBD2. The V segment lost 4 bases and the J segment 3 bases; nucleotides outside the gene matches: 8. The CDR3 loop spans 18 amino acids. Germline CDR1 is SGHRS and CDR2 is YFSETQ. The CDR3 coding sequence is TGCGCCAGCAGCCGCCGGACTAGCGGGGGGTCTCACACCGGGGAGCTGTTTTTT. It yields the protein CASSRRTSGGSHTGELFF.

This chain connects TRBV5-6 to TRBJ2-7, with a possible D match to TRBD2 (6 bases). Germline CDR1 reads SGHDT; CDR2 reads YYEEEE. Trimming took 1 base from V and 4 from J, leaving 15 bases between them. This CDR3 spans 15 amino acids. The CDR3 here is CASSLSREIRYEQYF. CDR3 sequence (DNA): TGTGCCAGCAGCTTGTCTCGGGAGATAAGATACGAGCAGTACTTC.

The rearrangement uses TRBV2 and TRBJ1-2; a weak D match, TRBD1 (5 bases). The CDR3 length is 14 residues. V shed 4 bases and J shed 10 bases, with 19 bases lying between them. CDR1 SNHLY and CDR2 FYNNEI come from the germline V gene. The CDR3: CASSVESREHAYTF. In DNA, the CDR3 is TGTGCCAGCAGTGTTGAATCCAGGGAACATGCCTACACCTTC.

V is TRBV16 and J is TRBJ1-4; TRBD1 might be the D (6 bases). V lost 2 bases and J 10 bases, leaving 20 bases between the germline ends. The CDR3 has 16 residues. From germline, CDR1 is KGHSY and CDR2 FQNENV. The CDR3 nucleotides read TGTGCCAGCAGCCAAACCAGGGGCCCAGGAGGAGGAAAACTGTTTTTT. Translation: CASSQTRGPGGGKLFF.

The chain uses TRBV7-9 and TRBJ2-3; 12 bases line up with TRBD1. The length of the CDR3 is 17 residues. V was pared by 4 bases and J by 5 bases, with 10 bases of the junction left unmatched. Germline V gives CDR1 SEHNR, CDR2 FQNEAQ (reference sequence). CDR3 bases: TGTGCCAGCAGCTCACCGCGGGGACAGGGGGCAAAAGATACGCAGTATTTT. It yields the protein CASSSPRGQGAKDTQYF.